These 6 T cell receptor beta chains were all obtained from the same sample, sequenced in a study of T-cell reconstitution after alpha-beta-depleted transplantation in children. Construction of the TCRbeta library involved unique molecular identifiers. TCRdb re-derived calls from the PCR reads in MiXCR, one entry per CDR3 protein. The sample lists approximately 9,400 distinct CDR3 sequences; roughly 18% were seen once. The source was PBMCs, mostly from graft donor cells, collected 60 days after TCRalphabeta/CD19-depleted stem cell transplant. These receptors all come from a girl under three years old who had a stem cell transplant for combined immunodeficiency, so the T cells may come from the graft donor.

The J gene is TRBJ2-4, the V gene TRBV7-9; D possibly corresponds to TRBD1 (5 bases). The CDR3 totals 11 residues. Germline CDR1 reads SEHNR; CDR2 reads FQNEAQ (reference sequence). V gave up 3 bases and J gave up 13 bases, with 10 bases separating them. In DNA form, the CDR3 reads TGTGCCAGCAGCTTTAGGGGTCACCAGTACTTC. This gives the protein CASSFRGHQYF.

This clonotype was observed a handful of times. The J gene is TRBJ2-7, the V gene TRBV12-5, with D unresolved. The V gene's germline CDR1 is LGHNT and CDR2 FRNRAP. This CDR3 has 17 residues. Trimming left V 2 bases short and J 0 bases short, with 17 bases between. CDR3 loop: CASGLYAPDGSSYEQYF. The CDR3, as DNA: TGTGCTAGTGGTTTGTACGCCCCTGACGGCAGCTCCTACGAGCAGTACTTC.

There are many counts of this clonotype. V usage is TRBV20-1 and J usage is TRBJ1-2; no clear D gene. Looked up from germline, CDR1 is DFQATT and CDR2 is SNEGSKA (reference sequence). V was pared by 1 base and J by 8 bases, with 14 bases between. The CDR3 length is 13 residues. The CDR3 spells CSARGGPSRGYTF. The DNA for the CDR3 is TGCAGTGCTAGAGGTGGACCGTCGCGGGGCTACACCTTC.

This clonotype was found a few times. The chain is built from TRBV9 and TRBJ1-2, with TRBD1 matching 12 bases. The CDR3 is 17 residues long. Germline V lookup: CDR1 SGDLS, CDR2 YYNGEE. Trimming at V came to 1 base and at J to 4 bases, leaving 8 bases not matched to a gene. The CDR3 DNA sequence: TGTGCCAGCAGCGTACTAGGGACAGGGGGCCTTCGCTATGGCTACACCTTC. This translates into CASSVLGTGGLRYGYTF.

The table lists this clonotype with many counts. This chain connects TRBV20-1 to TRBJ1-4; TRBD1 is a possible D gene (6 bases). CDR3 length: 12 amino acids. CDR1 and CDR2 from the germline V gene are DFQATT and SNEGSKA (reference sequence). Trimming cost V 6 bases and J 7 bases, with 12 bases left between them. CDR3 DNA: TGCAGTGCGCCTAGGGGGTTTGAAAAACTGTTTTTT. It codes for CSAPRGFEKLFF.

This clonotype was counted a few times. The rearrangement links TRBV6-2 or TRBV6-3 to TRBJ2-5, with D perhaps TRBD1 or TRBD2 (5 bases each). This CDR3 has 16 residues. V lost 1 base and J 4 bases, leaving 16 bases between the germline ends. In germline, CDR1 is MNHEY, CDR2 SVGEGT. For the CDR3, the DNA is TGTGCCAGCAGTTACTTGGGCGACTGGGGGAGAGAGACCCAGTACTTC. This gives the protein CASSYLGDWGRETQYF.